The entry below gives a single TCR beta chain sequence along with its context. Its target is unknown. Profiling relied on immunoSEQ multiplex PCR, and the TCRdb table lists in-frame clones only, not all of them. The sample has 30,000 to 45,000 clones, over 80% seen once. The source of the sample is a study of PD-1 blockade in mismatch repair-deficient tumors. Study context: Enrolled about 2013-2016, patients had progressing, pretreated mismatch repair-deficient cancers of 12 types. The study's findings and limits: Tumor-resident clones, often undetectable pretreatment in blood, expanded then contracted after pembrolizumab.

The V gene's germline CDR1 is SGHTA and CDR2 FQGNSA. The ends lost 5 bases at V and 0 bases at J; junction bases unmatched: 7. This CDR3 is 15 amino acids long. Mismatch repair deficiency was confirmed in all patients, by PCR or immunohistochemistry. TCR sequencing covered a few patients who responded to pembrolizumab. The chain has TRBV7-2 and TRBJ2-7; 7 bases line up with TRBD1. The clonotype originates from an adult with mismatch repair-deficient cancer. Sequences were derived from PBMCs, sampled approximately 9 months after starting pembrolizumab. The CDR3 here is CASSTRGSSSYEQYF. CDR3 DNA sequence: TGTGCCAGCAGCACCAGGGGGTCGAGCTCCTACGAGCAGTACTTC. Full variable domain (rest looked up from reference TRBV7-2 and TRBJ2-7): GAGVSQSPSNKVTEKGKDVELRCDPISGHTALYWYRQSLGQGLEFLIYFQGNSAPDKSGLPSDRFSAERTGGSVSTLTIQRTQQEDSAVYLCASSTRGSSSYEQYFGPGTRLTVT.